What follows are 8 T cell receptor beta chains derived from one specimen sequenced in a study of blood T cell repertoires in COVID-19. Assay used: immunoSEQ multiplex PCR; TCRdb lists only in-frame clones, some missing. The sample consists of 140,000 to 150,000 clones, 80% to 90% of them appearing once. Source material: PBMCs or T cells enriched from blood (not recorded which). Source of these receptors: a man aged 45-65 years who had recovered from COVID-19.

The CDR3: CASSQVVGPGEQFF. The CDR3 DNA sequence: TGTGCCAGCAGCCAAGTGGTCGGGCCGGGGGAGCAGTTCTTC. V usage is TRBV3-1 (or the pseudogene TRBV3-2) and J usage is TRBJ2-1, with D possibly TRBD2 on 5 matching bases. The V end lost 1 base, the J end lost 10 bases, and 14 bases lay between the germline ends. The V gene's germline CDR1 is LGHDT and CDR2 YNNKEL (reference sequence). This CDR3 comprises 14 residues.

CDR3 DNA sequence: TGTGCCAGCGGGACTAGCGGGGGAAATGAGCAGTTCTTC. This sequence encodes CASGTSGGNEQFF. V and J are TRBV7-3 and TRBJ2-1; 14 positions match TRBD2. The CDR3 is made up of 13 amino acids. Germline CDR1 is SGHTA and CDR2 is FQGTGA. With 8 bases clipped from V and 7 bases from J, the junction kept 1 base outside the gene matches.

This clone was counted a single time. The chain carries TRBV28 and TRBJ1-1; D perhaps matches TRBD1 (5 bases). Germline V lookup: CDR1 MDHEN, CDR2 SYDVKM. The CDR3 consists of 13 residues. Trimming stripped 2 bases from V and 3 bases from J, with 7 bases between. As DNA, the CDR3 is TGTGCCAGCAGTTTAGGACACCACACTGAAGCTTTCTTT. Residues: CASSLGHHTEAFF. Combining the CDR3 with reference TRBV28 and TRBJ1-1 gives the whole variable domain DVKVTQSSRYLVKRTGEKVFLECVQDMDHENMFWYRQDPGLGLRLIYFSYDVKMKEKGDIPEGYSVSREKKERFSLILESASTNQTSMYLCASSLGHHTEAFFGQGTRLTVV.

This rearrangement joins TRBV6-2 or TRBV6-3 to TRBJ1-5; D is perhaps TRBD1 (6 bases). Germline V gene data show CDR1 as MNHEY and CDR2 as SVGEGT. This CDR3 is built from 15 residues. The ends were cut back, 5 bases at V and 2 bases at J, with 13 bases in the middle. DNA of the CDR3: TGTGCCAGCAGTGGAGGAGGACAGCGCAATCAGCCCCAGCATTTT. Protein product: CASSGGGQRNQPQHF.

This sequence joins TRBV7-9 and TRBJ1-2; 11 nucleotides match TRBD1. The CDR3 is made up of 15 amino acids. Looked up from germline, CDR1 is SEHNR and CDR2 is FQNEAQ (reference sequence). V gave up 5 bases and J gave up 4 bases; unmatched junction bases: 6. In DNA form, the CDR3 reads TGTGCCAGCAGCCCCGGGACAGGGGGAGCCTATGGCTACACCTTC. Protein sequence: CASSPGTGGAYGYTF.

The CDR3 DNA follows: TGTGCCAGCAGTTACTCCTATAGCGGGGCGGTCTACGAGCAGTACGTC. Translating it yields CASSYSYSGAVYEQYV. The genes are TRBV6-6 and TRBJ2-7; 8 positions agree with TRBD2. CDR1 MNHNY and CDR2 SVGAGI come from the germline V gene (reference sequence). This CDR3 contains 16 residues. The V segment lost 0 bases and the J segment 3 bases; nucleotides outside the gene matches: 7.

The V gene is TRBV6-5, the J gene TRBJ1-4; D is undetermined. Germline assignment: CDR1 MNHEY and CDR2 SVGAGI. The V gene lost 6 bases and the J gene lost 8 bases, with 7 bases spanning the gap. The CDR3 has 11 amino acids. CDR3 DNA sequence: TGTGCCAGCAGGACTCGGGAAAAACTGTTTTTT. Its translation: CASRTREKLFF.

The chain recombines TRBV7-9 with TRBJ2-5; 8 bases are shared with TRBD2. The trim removed 6 bases at V and 2 bases at J, leaving 8 bases unmatched. Looked up from germline, CDR1 is SEHNR and CDR2 is FQNEAQ (reference sequence). The CDR3 runs to 15 residues. CDR3 loop: CASRRSLAAQETQYF. The CDR3 nucleotides read TGTGCCAGCAGGCGCTCACTAGCGGCTCAAGAGACCCAGTACTTC.